The rows below give T cell receptor beta chains drawn from one sample of a study of blood T cell repertoires in COVID-19. Method: immunoSEQ multiplex PCR; TCRdb's copy keeps in-frame clones and lacks some. The data contain approximately 230,000 clones, approximately 84% of them singletons. Material for sequencing was PBMCs or T cells enriched from blood (not recorded which). Source of these receptors: a man aged 35-49 years who had recovered from COVID-19. CDR3s include the opening cysteine and the closing phenylalanine or tryptophan. A D gene is named only where the DNA matches it firmly. Rows give clone size only sometimes, using once, few, many, or a class for an expanded clone.

>TRBV20-1|TRBJ1-2|.|.
TGCAGTGCTAGACAGAGAGGGAGTCCCACCTTC
CSARQRGSPTF
>TRBV28|TRBJ1-4|once|.
TGTGCCAGCAGTTTATCAGGGGTAAATGAAAAACTGTTTTTT
CASSLSGVNEKLFF
>TRBV29-1|TRBJ1-5|.|.
TGCAGCGTTGTGACAGGTCAGAATCAGCCCCAGCATTTT
CSVVTGQNQPQHF
>TRBV3-1/TRBV3-2|TRBJ1-5|.|.
TGTGCCAGCAGCAGGCAGGGAGGTCAGCCCCAGCATTTT
CASSRQGGQPQHF
>TRBV2|TRBJ2-1|.|.
TGTGCCAGCAGTGTGTACTTCCCCTACAATGAGCAGTTCTTC
CASSVYFPYNEQFF
>TRBV12-5|TRBJ2-3|once|.
TGTGCTAGTGGTTTGAATCCCAGGGGCACAGATACGCAGTATTTT
CASGLNPRGTDTQYF
>TRBV24-1|TRBJ2-5|.|TRBD1
TGTGCCACCAGTGACCCCGGACAGGGTGGGCAGACCCAGTACTTC
CATSDPGQGGQTQYF
>TRBV13|TRBJ2-7|once|.
TGTGCCAGCAGCGCGACAGGTTACTCCTACGAGCAGTACTTC
CASSATGYSYEQYF
>TRBV5-1|TRBJ1-6|few|TRBD1
TGCGCCAGCAGCTTGGGGCAGGGGGCAGGTTCACCCCTCCACTTT
CASSLGQGAGSPLHF
>TRBV15|TRBJ1-1|.|TRBD1
TGTGCCACCAGCAGCAGGGGGCGCACTGAAGCTTTCTTT
CATSSRGRTEAFF
>TRBV5-1|TRBJ1-6|.|.
TGCGCCAGCAGCTCGACGGCAGGTACCAATTCACCCCTCCACTTT
CASSSTAGTNSPLHF
>TRBV9|TRBJ2-3|.|TRBD2
TGTGCCAGCAGCGTAGGTCCGGGGGGGCCGGCAGATACGCAGTATTTT
CASSVGPGGPADTQYF
>TRBV6-6|TRBJ2-1|.|TRBD2
TGTGCCAGCAGTTTGAGGGCTAGCGGGCTCGACGAGCAGTTCTTC
CASSLRASGLDEQFF
>TRBV4-3|TRBJ2-3|.|TRBD2
TGCGCCAGCAGCCAAGATGGGAGAAGCGGGGGGACGCAGTATTTT
CASSQDGRSGGTQYF
>TRBV9|TRBJ1-3|once|TRBD1
TGTGCCAGCAGCGGGACAGGGGGCCCTGGAAACACCATATATTTT
CASSGTGGPGNTIYF
>TRBV3-1/TRBV3-2|TRBJ1-2|.|TRBD1
TGTGCCAGTACGACAGGGGACGATGGCTACACCTTC
CASTTGDDGYTF
>TRBV9|TRBJ2-3|once|TRBD2
TGTGCCAGCAACCCGCGGAACCAGCGGGAGGCTAGCACAGATACGCAGTATTTT
CASNPRNQREASTDTQYF
>TRBV25-1|TRBJ2-7|.|.
TGTGCCAGCAGTGATCATCCGCGTAACTACGAGCAGTACTTC
CASSDHPRNYEQYF
>TRBV2|TRBJ1-4|.|.
TGTGCCAGCAGTGATAGAGCGAGAATTGAAAAACTGTTTTTT
CASSDRARIEKLFF
>TRBV7-2|TRBJ2-7|.|.
TGTGCCAGCGCAAGGATAGGGGTCCTAGGGGGCTACGAGCAGTACTTC
CASARIGVLGGYEQYF
>TRBV5-1|TRBJ2-5|.|TRBD2
TGCGCCAGCAGCTTGGTGGGACTAGCGGGCTCTCAAGAGACCCAGTACTTC
CASSLVGLAGSQETQYF
>TRBV3-1/TRBV3-2|TRBJ2-5|once|TRBD2
TGTGCCAGCAGCCCAAGGGGACTAGCGGGTAGGGAGACCCAGTACTTC
CASSPRGLAGRETQYF
>TRBV9|TRBJ1-5|few|.
TGTGCCAGCAGCGCTCGGGGGGGCAATCAGCCCCAGCATTTT
CASSARGGNQPQHF
>TRBV30|TRBJ1-3|.|.
TGTGCCTGGCTGGGCTGGGCCCCATATACGAGCTCTGGAAACACCATATATTTT
CAWLGWAPYTSSGNTIYF
>TRBV11-2|TRBJ2-2|.|.
TGTGCCAGCACCCCCATTAGGGGGACCAGCACCGGGGAGCTGTTTTTT
CASTPIRGTSTGELFF
>TRBV28|TRBJ1-5|.|.
TGTGCCAGCAGCTCCTTGAAGACAGGCAATCAGCCCCAGCATTTT
CASSSLKTGNQPQHF
>TRBV7-2|TRBJ2-5|.|TRBD2
TGTGCCAGCAGCTTCGGGGGGGTCCGGGAGACCCAGTACTTC
CASSFGGVRETQYF
>TRBV5-1|TRBJ1-4|.|.
TGCGCCAGCAGCCTGGGATCTCCGGGTGAAAAACTGTTTTTT
CASSLGSPGEKLFF
>TRBV5-1|TRBJ2-7|few|TRBD2
TGCGCCAGCAGCCCGAGAGGAATTCGGACTACTAGCGGGAGCTACGAGCAGTACTTC
CASSPRGIRTTSGSYEQYF
>TRBV10-3|TRBJ1-5|once|.
TGTGCCATCAGTTCGGGACTAGGTGATGATCAGCCCCAGCATTTT
CAISSGLGDDQPQHF
>TRBV9|TRBJ1-6|.|TRBD1
TGTGCCAGCAGCGCGCAACCACAGGGGGGAAATTCACCCCTCCACTTT
CASSAQPQGGNSPLHF
>TRBV7-2|TRBJ2-1|.|TRBD1
TGTGCCAGCTCCACTAGGGGGCCGGGGTACAATGAGCAGTTCTTC
CASSTRGPGYNEQFF
>TRBV5-4|TRBJ2-1|.|TRBD2
TGTGCCAGCAGCTTCCAAGCGGGAGGGCCCACAATGTCTCAGTTCTTC
CASSFQAGGPTMSQFF
>TRBV11-2|TRBJ2-1|.|TRBD2
TGTGCCGACTTAAACCGGGGCGTTAGCGGGAGTTCTGAGCAGTTCTTC
CADLNRGVSGSSEQFF